This T cell receptor beta chain was profiled in a study of blood T cell repertoires in COVID-19. Study-wide background: The United States, Italy and Spain provided the acute and convalescent COVID-19 samples.

This CDR3 has 14 residues. V was pared by 0 bases and J by 3 bases, with 10 bases between. Germline assignment: CDR1 SGHDT and CDR2 YYEEEE. Produced via immunoSEQ multiplex PCR; TCRdb's table is partial and in-frame only. The table records about 260,000 clones, around 92% of them present only once. This receptor was taken from a person between 18 and 35 years old with COVID-19, enrolled during active disease. The V call is TRBV5-6, the J call TRBJ2-7, with D possibly being TRBD2 (6 bases). The material sequenced was peripheral blood. This CDR3 reads CASSLGAGNYEQYF. The CDR3 nucleotides are TGTGCCAGCAGCTTGGGTGCGGGAAACTACGAGCAGTACTTC.